Listed below are T cell receptor beta chains from one sample, sequenced in a study of T cell changes during pregnancy in multiple sclerosis. Measured with immunoSEQ multiplex PCR; TCRdb has only the in-frame clones, and not every one. The sample shows 40,000 to 50,000 clones, nearly 95% of them seen only once. This sample comprised CD4+ T cells from peripheral blood mononuclear cells, obtained in the first trimester of pregnancy. The receptors stem from a female donor with multiple sclerosis, enrolled in a pregnancy study. Each CDR3 is given with its conserved first and last residue. The order of the fields is CDR3 DNA, CDR3 protein, D gene, J gene, V gene. A D gene is named only where the DNA matches it firmly.

CDR3 DNA: TGTGCCAGCAGCTTAGGGCAAAACTATGGCTACACCTTC
CDR3 protein: CASSLGQNYGYTF
D gene: -
J gene: TRBJ1-2
V gene: TRBV7-8

CDR3 DNA: TGCGCCAGCAGTTCTGACAGGGGAGGCAATCAGCCCCAGCATTTT
CDR3 protein: CASSSDRGGNQPQHF
D gene: TRBD1
J gene: TRBJ1-5
V gene: TRBV4-1

CDR3 DNA: TGTGCCAGCAAAGGGGCGACGGTGACCTATGGCTACACCTTC
CDR3 protein: CASKGATVTYGYTF
D gene: -
J gene: TRBJ1-2
V gene: TRBV6-6

CDR3 DNA: TGTGCCAGTAGTCTCCTGGGGGGGGGCTCACGCCACACTGAAGCTTTCTTT
CDR3 protein: CASSLLGGGSRHTEAFF
D gene: -
J gene: TRBJ1-1
V gene: TRBV19

CDR3 DNA: TGTGCCATCAGTGGACTAGCGGGGGTCTACGAGCAGTACTTC
CDR3 protein: CAISGLAGVYEQYF
D gene: TRBD2
J gene: TRBJ2-7
V gene: TRBV10-3

CDR3 DNA: -
CDR3 protein: CASSKVGAGANVLTF
D gene: -
J gene: TRBJ2-6
V gene: TRBV21-1

CDR3 DNA: TGTGCCAGCAGCTTTCGATCCCTTGGGGGACAGGTCAGGACCGGGGAGCTGTTTTTT
CDR3 protein: CASSFRSLGGQVRTGELFF
D gene: TRBD1
J gene: TRBJ2-2
V gene: TRBV7-8

CDR3 DNA: TGCGCCAGCACCCCGATGGGGGGATCCATGAACACTGAAGCTTTCTTT
CDR3 protein: CASTPMGGSMNTEAFF
D gene: -
J gene: TRBJ1-1
V gene: TRBV5-1

CDR3 DNA: TGTGCCAGCAGCTTAGGGGCGCGCACAGATACGCAGTATTTT
CDR3 protein: CASSLGARTDTQYF
D gene: -
J gene: TRBJ2-3
V gene: TRBV7-9

CDR3 DNA: TGTGCCAGCGGACAGGGGGATCTCTACTCTGGAAACACCATATATTTT
CDR3 protein: CASGQGDLYSGNTIYF
D gene: TRBD1
J gene: TRBJ1-3
V gene: TRBV5-4

CDR3 DNA: TGTGCCAGCACAGAAAGGGACAGGGTCTTATATACGCAGTATTTT
CDR3 protein: CASTERDRVLYTQYF
D gene: TRBD1
J gene: TRBJ2-3
V gene: TRBV2

CDR3 DNA: TGTGCCAGCAGTTACTCGAGACTCCTGAACACTGAAGCTTTCTTT
CDR3 protein: CASSYSRLLNTEAFF
D gene: -
J gene: TRBJ1-1
V gene: TRBV6-5

CDR3 DNA: TGTGCCAGCACCACCCCAGACAGTTATAGCAATCAGCCCCAGCATTTT
CDR3 protein: CASTTPDSYSNQPQHF
D gene: -
J gene: TRBJ1-5
V gene: TRBV16

CDR3 DNA: TGTGCCAGCAGTGCGGGACTAGCGGGGGCTCCTGCACGCACCGGGGAGCTGTTTTTT
CDR3 protein: CASSAGLAGAPARTGELFF
D gene: TRBD2
J gene: TRBJ2-2
V gene: TRBV27

CDR3 DNA: TGTGCCAGTAGTTTTACAGGGAGCACTGAAGCTTTCTTT
CDR3 protein: CASSFTGSTEAFF
D gene: -
J gene: TRBJ1-1
V gene: TRBV19

CDR3 DNA: TGTGCCAGCAGCCTAAAAATTGGGGGGGAGGGGAACACCATATATTTT
CDR3 protein: CASSLKIGGEGNTIYF
D gene: -
J gene: TRBJ1-3
V gene: TRBV7-2

CDR3 DNA: TGTGCCAGCAGCTTAAGGCGGAAGGACAGGTCAGGAGGCTACACCTTC
CDR3 protein: CASSLRRKDRSGGYTF
D gene: TRBD1
J gene: TRBJ1-2
V gene: TRBV7-9

CDR3 DNA: TGCGCCAGCAGCTTGAAAGTCTTGGCAGGGGATAGGACAGATACGCAGTATTTT
CDR3 protein: CASSLKVLAGDRTDTQYF
D gene: -
J gene: TRBJ2-3
V gene: TRBV5-1

CDR3 DNA: TGTGCCTGGAGTGGAGTCCGGGGCACTGAAGCTTTCTTT
CDR3 protein: CAWSGVRGTEAFF
D gene: -
J gene: TRBJ1-1
V gene: TRBV30

CDR3 DNA: TGTGCCAGCAGCTTGGGTCTTTCTAGCACAGATACGCAGTATTTT
CDR3 protein: CASSLGLSSTDTQYF
D gene: -
J gene: TRBJ2-3
V gene: TRBV5-4

CDR3 DNA: TGTGCCAGCAGTCAAACCGGGACAGCGAACACTGAAGCTTTCTTT
CDR3 protein: CASSQTGTANTEAFF
D gene: TRBD1
J gene: TRBJ1-1
V gene: TRBV27

CDR3 DNA: TGTGCCAGCAGCGCCCAGACAGCCTCTGGGGCCAACGTCCTGACTTTC
CDR3 protein: CASSAQTASGANVLTF
D gene: -
J gene: TRBJ2-6
V gene: TRBV21-1

CDR3 DNA: TGTGCCAGCAGCTTATTAAGTTGGGGACAGTCCTACGAGCAGTACTTC
CDR3 protein: CASSLLSWGQSYEQYF
D gene: TRBD1
J gene: TRBJ2-7
V gene: TRBV7-9

CDR3 DNA: TGTGCCAGCAGCTTGGGGGCGGGGGACACTGAAGCTTTCTTT
CDR3 protein: CASSLGAGDTEAFF
D gene: -
J gene: TRBJ1-1
V gene: TRBV5-4

CDR3 DNA: TGCGCCAGCAGTCACCCGGGGGAGCTAGCCAAAAACATTCAGTACTTC
CDR3 protein: CASSHPGELAKNIQYF
D gene: -
J gene: TRBJ2-4
V gene: TRBV5-1

CDR3 DNA: TGTGCCAGCAGTGGGGGGGAGTTTGAGGGGCGGCCCAAAAACATTCAGTACTTC
CDR3 protein: CASSGGEFEGRPKNIQYF
D gene: -
J gene: TRBJ2-4
V gene: TRBV6-1

CDR3 DNA: TGTGCCAGTACCCTAAGGCAGGGAACGAGCTATGGCTACACCTTC
CDR3 protein: CASTLRQGTSYGYTF
D gene: -
J gene: TRBJ1-2
V gene: TRBV19